The 23 T cell receptor beta chains below come from one sample, sequenced in a study of shared clonotypes between healthy human individuals. Using immunoSEQ multiplex PCR, the repertoire was profiled, and TCRdb retains in-frame clones only, with some absent. The table has some 2,000,000 clones, roughly 95% seen once. Sequences were obtained from naive CD4+ T cells sorted from blood. As for subset: CD45RA+ positively selected. These receptors all stem from a man between 18 and 35 years old in good health.

The V gene is TRBV30, the J gene TRBJ2-5; no firm D call. The V end was cut by 0 bases, the J end by 5 bases, with 10 bases between. CDR1 and CDR2 (germline): GTSNPN, SVGIG (reference sequence). The CDR3 has 13 residues. In DNA, the CDR3 is TGTGCCTGGAGTGTTGTCGTCCCGGAGACCCAGTACTTC. It is translated as CAWSVVVPETQYF.

The sample holds one count of this clone. The chain links TRBV18 to TRBJ2-6; D remains ambiguous. V was clipped by 3 bases and J by 2 bases, with 8 bases between them. The CDR3 has 15 residues. CDR1 KGHSH and CDR2 LQKENI come from the germline V gene. The CDR3 nucleotides read TGTGCCAGCTCACCGGATGGGACTGGGGCCAACGTCCTGACTTTC. Protein product: CASSPDGTGANVLTF.

With regard to this clone: The identical CDR3 is also encoded by other nucleotide sequences in the sample. The chain is built from TRBV5-1 and TRBJ1-3, with no clear D. V lost 0 bases and J 1 base, leaving 5 bases between the germline ends. The CDR3 extends over 14 amino acids. Germline lookup yields CDR1 SGHRS and CDR2 YFSETQ. The CDR3 DNA is TGCGCCAGCAGCTTGGCTAGTTCTGGAAACACCATATATTTT. Its translation is CASSLASSGNTIYF.

This chain links TRBV5-1 with TRBJ1-3, with D perhaps matching TRBD1 (5 bases). Germline V gives CDR1 SGHRS, CDR2 YFSETQ. The V end was cut by 4 bases, the J end by 0 bases, with 14 bases between. The CDR3 has 16 residues. CDR3 in DNA: TGCGCCAGCAGCCGTGGGGGACCGGACTCTGGAAACACCATATATTTT. It specifies CASSRGGPDSGNTIYF. Using reference TRBV5-1 and TRBJ1-3 for the parts outside the CDR3, the full variable domain is KAGVTQTPRYLIKTRGQQVTLSCSPISGHRSVSWYQQTPGQGLQFLFEYFSETQRNKGNFPGRFSGRQFSNSRSEMNVSTLELGDSALYLCASSRGGPDSGNTIYFGEGSWLTVV.

The V call is TRBV19, the J call TRBJ1-1; 7 bases align to TRBD1. V lost 8 bases and J lost 1; bases outside the gene matches: 4. The germline V gene encodes CDR1 LNHDA and CDR2 SQIVND (reference sequence). The CDR3 runs to 13 residues. The CDR3 reads CASVNRGNTEAFF. Written as DNA, the CDR3 is TGTGCCAGTGTCAACAGGGGGAACACTGAAGCTTTCTTT.

The J gene is TRBJ2-5, the V gene TRBV11-2; D perhaps matches TRBD2 (5 bases). V was cut by 1 base and J by 0 bases, with 9 bases left in between. This CDR3 region has 15 residues. Germline V lookup: CDR1 SGHAT, CDR2 FQNNGV. CDR3 nucleotide sequence: TGTGCCAGCAGCTTAGTGGGAGACAACCAAGAGACCCAGTACTTC. Its translation is CASSLVGDNQETQYF. The full variable domain, rest sourced from reference TRBV11-2 and TRBJ2-5, is EAGVAQSPRYKIIEKRQSVAFWCNPISGHATLYWYQQILGQGPKLLIQFQNNGVVDDSQLPKDRFSAERLKGVDSTLKIQPAKLEDSAVYLCASSLVGDNQETQYFGPGTRLLVL.

The V and J genes are TRBV2 and TRBJ2-7; D is unclear. Germline V lookup: CDR1 SNHLY, CDR2 FYNNEI. The V end lost 7 bases, the J end lost 3 bases, and 16 bases lay between the germline ends. CDR3 size: 14 residues. The CDR3: CASTISGMGYEQYF. Here the CDR3 DNA reads TGTGCCAGCACCATAAGTGGCATGGGCTACGAGCAGTACTTC.

The chain employs TRBV7-3 and TRBJ1-5; D unclear. The germline gives CDR1 SGHTA, CDR2 FQGTGA. V dropped 2 bases and J dropped 13 bases, with 9 bases sitting between them. The CDR3 has 11 amino acids. Written as DNA, the CDR3 is TGTGCCAGCAGCTTAGGCACCCGTCAGCATTTT. Its protein product is CASSLGTRQHF.

The CDR3 spells CASSVWRESTEAFF. In DNA, the CDR3 is TGTGCCAGCAGCGTATGGAGGGAATCGACTGAAGCTTTCTTT. The chain joins TRBV9 to TRBJ1-1; D remains ambiguous. CDR3 length: 14 amino acids. CDR1 SGDLS and CDR2 YYNGEE come from the germline V gene. Trimming stripped 1 base from V and 5 bases from J, with 12 bases between.

The chain is built from TRBV28 and TRBJ1-3; D is possibly TRBD1 (5 bases). The CDR3 is made up of 15 amino acids. The V end was cut by 5 bases, the J end by 1 base, with 12 bases between. The V gene's germline CDR1 is MDHEN and CDR2 SYDVKM. The CDR3 protein is CASSPQEGSGNTIYF. In nucleotides, the CDR3 is TGTGCCAGCAGTCCCCAGGAGGGGTCTGGAAACACCATATATTTT. Together with reference TRBV28 and TRBJ1-3, the CDR3 gives the full variable domain: DVKVTQSSRYLVKRTGEKVFLECVQDMDHENMFWYRQDPGLGLRLIYFSYDVKMKEKGDIPEGYSVSREKKERFSLILESASTNQTSMYLCASSPQEGSGNTIYFGEGSWLTVV.

This chain's CDR3 is CAIRGAGNTIYF. Written as DNA, the CDR3 is TGTGCCATCAGGGGGGCTGGAAACACCATATATTTT. J is TRBJ1-3 and V is TRBV10-3; D may be TRBD1 (5 bases). The CDR3 has 12 amino acids. Trimming left V 6 bases short and J 2 bases short, with 5 bases between. The germline V gene has CDR1 ENHRY and CDR2 SYGVKD.

About this clone: Other DNA sequences within the sample encode an identical CDR3. This chain uses TRBV18 with TRBJ2-3; D unclear. This CDR3 region has 13 residues. V was pared by 0 bases and J by 6 bases, with 7 bases between. From germline, CDR1 is KGHSH and CDR2 LQKENI. The CDR3: CASSPPGVDTQYF. The CDR3 DNA follows: TGTGCCAGCTCACCACCGGGTGTGGATACGCAGTATTTT.

The genes are TRBV30 and TRBJ2-7, with unresolved D. Germline CDR1 is GTSNPN and CDR2 is SVGIG (reference sequence). The ends were cut back, 2 bases at V and 2 bases at J, with 16 bases in the middle. The CDR3 extends over 15 amino acids. The CDR3 here is CAWSPGHLIAYEQYF. The CDR3 nucleotides are TGTGCCTGGAGTCCGGGCCACCTAATTGCCTACGAGCAGTACTTC.

J is TRBJ2-7 and V is TRBV5-4, with 10 bases identical to TRBD2. The CDR3 contains 17 residues. Germline CDR1 reads SGHNT; CDR2 reads YYREEE (reference sequence). The J segment lost 0 bases and the V segment lost 0 bases, leaving 6 bases of the junction unmatched. CDR3 protein: CASSLGGLARSSYEQYF. DNA of the CDR3: TGTGCCAGCAGCTTGGGGGGACTAGCGAGAAGCTCCTACGAGCAGTACTTC.

V and J are TRBV7-2 and TRBJ1-2, with TRBD1 matching 9 bases. With 5 bases clipped from V and 6 bases from J, the junction kept 7 bases outside the gene matches. CDR1 and CDR2 (germline): SGHTA, FQGNSA. This CDR3 has 14 amino acids. CDR3 protein: CASSRQDRGDGYTF. The CDR3 region has the DNA TGTGCCAGCAGCCGACAGGACAGGGGAGATGGCTACACCTTC.

This chain uses TRBV7-9 with TRBJ1-1, with unresolved D. Per germline, CDR1 SEHNR and CDR2 FQNEAQ (reference sequence). The CDR3 length is 14 residues. Trimming took 1 base from V and 4 from J, leaving 10 bases between them. CDR3 nucleotides: TGTGCCAGCAGCTTAGGCATGTTGGGCACTGAAGCTTTCTTT. Translated, it gives CASSLGMLGTEAFF.

In regard to this clone: A much larger clone differs by one base, so this may be a read error. The rearrangement links TRBV14 to TRBJ2-3; the D is unclear. The CDR3 covers 11 residues. Deletions cut 5 bases from V and 2 bases from J, with 2 bases between. Germline V gene sequence: CDR1 SGHDN, CDR2 FVKESK. The CDR3 DNA follows: TGTGCCAGCAGCTACACAGATACGCAGTATTTT. Residues: CASSYTDTQYF.

The CDR3 loop reads CASSTGRIPGGELFF. The CDR3 nucleotides are TGTGCCAGCAGCACTGGACGAATACCGGGCGGGGAGCTGTTTTTT. The chain couples TRBV11-2 to TRBJ2-2, with D hard to call. The CDR3 has 15 amino acids. Between the trimmed V and J ends, which lost 5 bases and 7 bases, there was a span of 17 bases. In germline, CDR1 is SGHAT, CDR2 FQNNGV.

The genes are TRBV4-1 and TRBJ2-1; 8 bases agree with TRBD1. The V gene's germline CDR1 is MGHRA and CDR2 YSYEKL. The ends lost 4 bases at V and 4 bases at J; junction bases unmatched: 6. The CDR3 sequence is 15 residues long. CDR3 nucleotides: TGCGCCAGCAGCCTTACGGGACAGGTATACAATGAGCAGTTCTTC. Residues: CASSLTGQVYNEQFF.

The chain is built from TRBV10-1 and TRBJ2-3, with 15 bases matching TRBD2. Trimming took 6 bases from V and 5 from J; bases not matched to a gene: 6. The CDR3 sequence is 16 residues long. Germline V gives CDR1 WNHNN, CDR2 SYGVQD (reference sequence). CDR3: CASSPGLAGGQDTQYF. DNA of the CDR3: TGCGCCAGCAGCCCTGGACTAGCGGGGGGGCAAGATACGCAGTATTTT.

CDR3: CASEEGTTNTEAFF. In nucleotides, the CDR3 is TGTGCCAGCGAGGAAGGGACAACAAACACTGAAGCTTTCTTT. The chain employs TRBV6-1 and TRBJ1-1, with D perhaps matching TRBD1 (6 bases). V was pared by 8 bases and J by 2 bases, with 15 bases between. Germline V lookup: CDR1 MNHNS, CDR2 SASEGT. CDR3 length: 14 residues.

The chain uses TRBV6-1 and TRBJ1-3; TRBD1 is a possible D gene (5 bases). CDR1 is MNHNS, CDR2 SASEGT, per germline. Trimming stripped 2 bases from V and 4 bases from J, with 6 bases between. The CDR3 covers 13 residues. Written as DNA, the CDR3 is TGTGCCAGCAGTGAAAAGGGGGGAAACACCATATATTTT. It specifies CASSEKGGNTIYF.

J is TRBJ1-3 and V is TRBV19; 12 bases align to TRBD1. The V gene end was trimmed by 2 bases and the J gene end by 4 bases; junction bases not matched to a gene: 6. The CDR3 loop spans 17 amino acids. Germline V gene sequence: CDR1 LNHDA, CDR2 SQIVND (reference sequence). The CDR3 DNA is TGTGCCAGTAGTATACCGGGACAGGGGGCGAAGGGAAACACCATATATTTT. The encoded protein is CASSIPGQGAKGNTIYF.